One sample yielded the 22 T cell receptor beta chains listed below, sequenced in a study of blood T cells in healthy people across ages. A second PCR of roughly 6 to 12 cycles used a sample-barcoded 5' primer and a J-beta primer mix. Via MiXCR, TCRdb re-called the 5' RACE reads, giving one row per CDR3 protein. The sample yields about 680,000 distinct CDR3 sequences, 49% seen once. Sequenced: blood. These receptors all stem from a woman aged 55-69 years in good health.

This sequence joins TRBV29-1 and TRBJ2-7; 8 nucleotides line up with TRBD2. The trim removed 5 bases at V and 4 bases at J, leaving 4 bases unmatched. Germline values: CDR1 SQVTM, CDR2 ANQGSEA. The CDR3 totals 12 residues. The CDR3 protein is CSVSSGSYEQYF. As DNA, the CDR3 is TGCAGCGTTTCCAGCGGGAGTTACGAGCAGTACTTC.

V usage is TRBV6-2 or TRBV6-3 and J usage is TRBJ2-7; 11 bases map to TRBD2. CDR1 is MNHEY, CDR2 SVGEGT, per germline. The CDR3 sequence is 15 residues long. Trimming removed 6 bases from V and 2 bases from J; junction bases left unmatched: 6. Written as DNA, the CDR3 is TGTGCCAGCAGCTTAGCGGGAGGGATTACCTACGAGCAGTACTTC. Its translation is CASSLAGGITYEQYF.

This clonotype has only a few counts. The chain employs TRBV6-5 and TRBJ1-1; possibly TRBD1 for D (5 bases). Germline V CDR1 and CDR2: MNHEY, SVGAGI. This CDR3 spans 14 amino acids. V dropped 3 bases and J dropped 1 base, with 9 bases sitting between them. CDR3 nucleotide sequence: TGTGCCAGCAGTTATGGGGGGGAGAACACTGAAGCTTTCTTT. It is translated as CASSYGGENTEAFF.

The chain has TRBV5-1 and TRBJ2-3; 7 bases align to TRBD2. This CDR3 has 16 amino acids. V was pared by 1 base and J by 5 bases, with 10 bases of the junction left unmatched. From germline, CDR1 is SGHRS and CDR2 YFSETQ. CDR3 coding DNA: TGCGCCAGCAGCTTGACTAGCGCCTACCCGGGAGATACGCAGTATTTT. As protein: CASSLTSAYPGDTQYF.

The V call is TRBV20-1, the J call TRBJ2-3, with D perhaps being TRBD1 or TRBD2 (6 bases each). CDR3 length: 13 amino acids. Germline V gives CDR1 DFQATT, CDR2 SNEGSKA (reference sequence). V lost 3 bases and J 7 bases, leaving 14 bases between the germline ends. CDR3 loop: CSARDPGANTQYF. In DNA form, the CDR3 reads TGCAGTGCTAGGGACCCGGGGGCTAATACGCAGTATTTT.

The chain uses TRBV13 and TRBJ2-7; D uncertain. Germline CDR1 is PRHDT and CDR2 is FYEKMQ (reference sequence). This CDR3 contains 15 residues. V was shortened by 4 bases and J by 6 bases, with 19 bases between the two germline ends. CDR3 amino acids: CASSSHRSQKTEQYF. Written as DNA, the CDR3 is TGTGCCAGCAGCTCCCACCGAAGTCAGAAAACCGAGCAGTACTTC.

The count of this clonotype is one. DNA of the CDR3: TGCAGTGCCCCAGGGTCGAGCTCCTACGAGCAGTACTTC. Translated, it gives CSAPGSSSYEQYF. The genes are TRBV20-1 and TRBJ2-7, with TRBD1 as a possible D gene (5 bases). From germline, CDR1 is DFQATT and CDR2 SNEGSKA (reference sequence). The CDR3 runs to 13 residues. V lost 6 bases and J lost 0, with 12 bases in between.

The chain uses TRBV5-5 and TRBJ2-6; 7 positions agree with TRBD2. The CDR3 covers 18 residues. With V trimmed by 2 bases and J by 0 bases, 8 bases remained unmatched. The germline V gene encodes CDR1 SGHKS and CDR2 YYEKEE (reference sequence). CDR3 nucleotide sequence: TGTGCCAGCAGCTTACGGGACTACCGTCCCTCTGGGGCCAACGTCCTGACTTTC. Protein product: CASSLRDYRPSGANVLTF.

The chain combines TRBV7-2 with TRBJ2-6; D perhaps matches TRBD2 (6 bases). V lost 6 bases, J lost 2 bases, and 11 bases lay in between. The CDR3 contains 15 residues. Germline V gene sequence: CDR1 SGHTA, CDR2 FQGNSA. Here the CDR3 DNA reads TGTGCCAGCAGGAAGCGGGTTGCTGGGGCCAACGTCCTGACTTTC. Residues: CASRKRVAGANVLTF.

This chain uses TRBV20-1 with TRBJ1-6, with 7 bases identical to TRBD1. This CDR3 contains 14 residues. The germline V gene encodes CDR1 DFQATT and CDR2 SNEGSKA (reference sequence). With V trimmed by 3 bases and J by 10 bases, 9 bases remained unmatched. CDR3 bases: TGCAGTGCTAGCGGTGACAGGGTAGGGTCACCCCTCCACTTT. This codes for CSASGDRVGSPLHF.

This clonotype has only a few counts. V and J are TRBV7-2 and TRBJ1-4; 7 bases are a match to TRBD1. The length of the CDR3 is 14 residues. With 5 bases clipped from V and 7 bases from J, the junction kept 7 bases outside the gene matches. Germline assignment: CDR1 SGHTA and CDR2 FQGNSA. CDR3 in DNA: TGTGCCAGCAGCGCCCGAGGGGGCTCTGAAAAACTGTTTTTT. The encoded protein is CASSARGGSEKLFF.

V gene TRBV7-2 combines with J gene TRBJ2-4; tentative D call: TRBD1 (6 bases). The CDR3 is made up of 15 amino acids. V was cut by 2 bases and J by 3 bases, with 11 bases left in between. Germline lookup yields CDR1 SGHTA and CDR2 FQGNSA. CDR3 protein: CASSLITGSKNIQYF. The CDR3 region has the DNA TGTGCCAGCAGCTTAATCACAGGGAGCAAAAACATTCAGTACTTC.

The J gene is TRBJ2-3, the V gene TRBV7-2; 12 bases agree with TRBD2. The CDR3 is 16 residues long. Germline V gene lookup returns CDR1 SGHTA and CDR2 FQGNSA. V was clipped by 4 bases and J by 6 bases; unmatched bases: 8. The CDR3 DNA is TGTGCCAGCAGCTCTCCTAGCGGGAGGGGGGGGGATACGCAGTATTTT. Its protein product is CASSSPSGRGGDTQYF. The full variable domain, completed using reference TRBV7-2 and TRBJ2-3, is GAGVSQSPSNKVTEKGKDVELRCDPISGHTALYWYRQSLGQGLEFLIYFQGNSAPDKSGLPSDRFSAERTGGSVSTLTIQRTQQEDSAVYLCASSSPSGRGGDTQYFGPGTRLTVL.

This clonotype was recorded a few times. The chain couples TRBV5-1 to TRBJ1-1; possible D gene TRBD1, 5 bases. CDR1 and CDR2 from the germline V gene are SGHRS and YFSETQ. The CDR3 has 15 amino acids. Trimming removed 3 bases at V and 0 bases at J, with 12 bases between. The chain's CDR3 is CASSSTVLMNTEAFF. CDR3 sequence (DNA): TGCGCCAGCAGCTCGACAGTGCTAATGAACACTGAAGCTTTCTTT.

CDR3 sequence reads: CASSHSGLMRSGANVLTF. The CDR3 DNA reads as TGTGCCAGCAGCCATTCAGGGTTAATGAGGTCCGGGGCCAACGTCCTGACTTTC. V is TRBV7-3 and J is TRBJ2-6, with D perhaps TRBD1 (5 bases). V was cut by 5 bases and J by 4 bases, with 21 bases left in between. There are 18 residues in the CDR3. Germline CDR1 is SGHTA and CDR2 is FQGTGA.

This chain joins TRBV21-1 and TRBJ1-1. TRBV21-1 is a documented pseudogene. The CDR3 sequence is 17 residues long. This chain's CDR3 is CASSKWRDVTLNTEAFF. The CDR3 nucleotides are TGTGCCAGCAGCAAATGGAGGGACGTCACACTGAACACTGAAGCTTTCTTT.

V gene TRBV6-6 combines with J gene TRBJ2-1, with 8 nucleotides matching TRBD2. There are 15 residues in the CDR3. Germline values: CDR1 MNHNY, CDR2 SVGAGI (reference sequence). V shed 4 bases, J shed 5 bases, and the junction held 7 bases outside the gene matches. The CDR3 protein is CASSWLAGGDNEQFF. CDR3 DNA sequence: TGTGCCAGCAGTTGGCTGGCGGGAGGAGACAATGAGCAGTTCTTC.

The V call is TRBV4-2, the J call TRBJ1-5, with 7 bases fitting TRBD1. Germline V gene data show CDR1 as LGHNA and CDR2 as YNFKEQ. Unmatched junction bases numbered 11, after V lost 4 bases and J lost 2 bases. The CDR3 has 17 residues. CDR3 in amino acids: CASSPLSRQGGNQPQHF. The DNA of the CDR3 is TGTGCCAGCAGCCCACTCTCCCGACAGGGCGGCAATCAGCCCCAGCATTTT.

The rearrangement links TRBV12-3 or TRBV12-4 to TRBJ2-6; D is ambiguous. Trimming cost V 4 bases and J 0 bases, with 25 bases left between them. CDR3 size: 21 residues. CDR3 nucleotide sequence: TGTGCCAGCAGTTCCCCCCGAGTAAACAATGAGCAGTTCTCTGGGGCCAACGTCCTGACTTTC. This translates into CASSSPRVNNEQFSGANVLTF.

This clonotype has just a few counts. The chain recombines TRBV6-2 or TRBV6-3 with TRBJ2-1; 8 bases are shared with TRBD2. The CDR3 length is 14 residues. Trimming took 2 bases from V and 9 from J; bases not matched to a gene: 6. Germline CDR1 MNHEY, CDR2 SVGEGT. The CDR3 region has the DNA TGTGCCAGCAGTTACGAACTAGCGGATTCTGAGCAGTTCTTC. This codes for CASSYELADSEQFF.

The chain carries TRBV28 and TRBJ1-2; perhaps TRBD1 as D (6 bases). This CDR3 has 16 amino acids. The germline gives CDR1 MDHEN, CDR2 SYDVKM. Trimming took off 3 bases at V and 5 bases at J, with 19 bases between the two ends. CDR3 bases: TGTGCCAGCAGTTTCGGGGGGGGCAGCCCTTTATATGGCTACACCTTC. It translates to CASSFGGGSPLYGYTF.

This clonotype has just a few counts. The rearrangement uses TRBV7-2 and TRBJ2-3; D might be TRBD2 (5 bases). This CDR3 spans 15 amino acids. With 5 bases removed from V and 1 base from J, the gap between germline ends came to 13 bases. The germline V gene has CDR1 SGHTA and CDR2 FQGNSA. CDR3 in amino acids: CASSTRTPRTDTQYF. The CDR3 DNA reads as TGTGCCAGCAGCACCAGGACTCCACGCACAGATACGCAGTATTTT.